Following are 11 T cell receptor beta chains from one sample sequenced in a study of shared clonotypes between healthy human individuals. Measured with immunoSEQ multiplex PCR; TCRdb has only the in-frame clones, and not every one. The sample yields about 2.4 million clones, roughly nine tenths seen once. The material sequenced was naive CD4+ T cells sorted from blood. Subset described: CD45RA+ positively selected. These receptors all come from a man aged 18 to 29 in good health.

CDR3 sequence (DNA): TGTGCCAGCAGTGACTCCGGACGGCCCTACAATGAGCAGTTCTTC. Its protein product is CASSDSGRPYNEQFF. The chain uses TRBV2 and TRBJ2-1; no firm D call. Deletions cut 3 bases from V and 2 bases from J, with 11 bases between. This CDR3 is built from 15 residues. CDR1 SNHLY and CDR2 FYNNEI come from the germline V gene. Combining the CDR3 with reference TRBV2 and TRBJ2-1 gives the whole variable domain EPEVTQTPSHQVTQMGQEVILRCVPISNHLYFYWYRQILGQKVEFLVSFYNNEISEKSEIFDDQFSVERPDGSNFTLKIRSTKLEDSAMYFCASSDSGRPYNEQFFGPGTRLTVL.

This clone has a single count. The J gene is TRBJ2-7, the V gene TRBV19; possible D gene TRBD2, 6 bases. Trimming removed 5 bases from V and 6 bases from J, with 20 bases in between. Germline V gives CDR1 LNHDA, CDR2 SQIVND (reference sequence). The CDR3 spans 15 residues. CDR3 in DNA: TGTGCCAGTAGTCCCCCCGGGGGAGTCCGACGCGAGCAGTACTTC. Protein product: CASSPPGGVRREQYF.

This chain uses TRBV6-6 with TRBJ1-6, with D possibly TRBD1 on 5 matching bases. This CDR3 is 13 amino acids long. Trimming took 8 bases from V and 8 from J, leaving 13 bases between them. The germline V gene has CDR1 MNHNY and CDR2 SVGAGI (reference sequence). The CDR3 region is CASRDAGYSPLHF. The CDR3 region has the DNA TGTGCCAGCCGGGACGCAGGGTATTCACCCCTCCACTTT.

V usage is TRBV29-1 and J usage is TRBJ2-5; 9 positions match TRBD2. CDR3 length: 15 amino acids. V trimming: 4 bases; J trimming: 4 bases; junction bases outside the gene matches: 10. CDR1 and CDR2 from the germline V gene are SQVTM and ANQGSEA. CDR3 nucleotide sequence: TGCAGCGTTGGGCGGGCGGGAGGGCCGGGAGAGACCCAGTACTTC. Translated, it gives CSVGRAGGPGETQYF.

The V and J genes are TRBV14 and TRBJ1-6; TRBD1 is a possible D gene (6 bases). CDR3 length equals 15 residues. Germline-derived CDR1 and CDR2 are SGHDN and FVKESK. The V gene lost 0 bases and the J gene lost 10 bases, with 13 bases spanning the gap. CDR3 in DNA: TGTGCCAGCAGCCAAGATGAGGGCAGGGGCTCACCCCTCCACTTT. Its translation: CASSQDEGRGSPLHF.

This clone came up once. This chain links TRBV5-8 with TRBJ2-3; D uncertain. The CDR3 totals 14 residues. V was clipped by 2 bases and J by 4 bases, with 11 bases between them. Looked up from germline, CDR1 is SGHTS and CDR2 is YDEGEE. The CDR3 spells CASSFPSLADTQYF. CDR3 nucleotide sequence: TGTGCCAGCAGCTTTCCCTCCCTGGCAGATACGCAGTATTTT.

The chain links TRBV9 to TRBJ1-2, with 8 positions matching TRBD1. From germline, CDR1 is SGDLS and CDR2 YYNGEE. The junction had 15 bases not matched to a gene; V was cut back by 4 bases and J by 7 bases. The CDR3 totals 16 residues. CDR3 nucleotide sequence: TGTGCCAGCAGCCCCCATCTCGGACAGGGACCAAGTGGCTACACCTTC. Translation: CASSPHLGQGPSGYTF.

In its sample, this clone was seen once. In the same sample, other DNA sequences code for this CDR3. V and J are TRBV20-1 and TRBJ2-1; D is uncertain. Per the germline V gene, CDR1 is DFQATT and CDR2 is SNEGSKA (reference sequence). The ends were cut back, 6 bases at V and 8 bases at J, with 8 bases in the middle. The CDR3 runs to 10 residues. The CDR3, as DNA: TGCAGTGCGACTCGGGATGAGCAGTTCTTC. Encoded protein: CSATRDEQFF.

The J gene is TRBJ2-2, the V gene TRBV28; D unresolved. This CDR3 has 15 amino acids. Germline loops: CDR1 MDHEN, CDR2 SYDVKM. V was trimmed by 5 bases and J by 1 base, leaving 11 bases between them. Written as DNA, the CDR3 is TGTGCCAGCAGTGATCCGGGCATGAACACCGGGGAGCTGTTTTTT. Translated: CASSDPGMNTGELFF.

The genes are TRBV5-5 and TRBJ2-6; the D is unclear. Trimming stripped 4 bases from V and 2 bases from J, with 10 bases between. Germline values: CDR1 SGHKS, CDR2 YYEKEE (reference sequence). CDR3 length: 15 amino acids. The CDR3 loop reads CASSPGFAGANVLTF. In DNA form, the CDR3 reads TGTGCCAGCAGCCCTGGCTTTGCTGGGGCCAACGTCCTGACTTTC.

The rearrangement uses TRBV7-2 and TRBJ2-3, with 7 bases that match TRBD2. The ends lost 5 bases at V and 2 bases at J; junction bases unmatched: 7. Germline assignment: CDR1 SGHTA and CDR2 FQGNSA. This CDR3 has 15 residues. CDR3 DNA: TGTGCCAGCAGCCCGAGCGGGATCTACACAGATACGCAGTATTTT. Translating gives CASSPSGIYTDTQYF.